These 24 T cell receptor beta chains originate from one sample sequenced in a study of shared clonotypes between healthy human individuals (dated by TCRdb to 2018 to 2020). The library was made by the immunoSEQ multiplex PCR assay. Here the immuneACCESS table is served through TCRdb, limited to in-frame sequences with V and J called. Missing clones are a known gap in these copies; in checked studies unresolved V genes cover under half, and the rest lacks a known reason. The sample table holds approximately 530,000 clones, of which 95% to 96% were seen once. The ten top clones hold about 0.064% of the sample. Sequencing was done on a sample of naive CD4+ T cells sorted from blood. The sample's cell subset or site label, in plain terms: CD45RA+ positively selected. These receptor sequences come from a young woman in good health.

This chain connects TRBV7-9 to TRBJ2-5; D call uncertain. This CDR3 has 12 residues. The germline V gene has CDR1 SEHNR and CDR2 FQNEAQ (reference sequence). The ends were cut back, 2 bases at V and 4 bases at J, with 5 bases in the middle. The CDR3 protein is CASSLSPETQYF. DNA of the CDR3: TGTGCCAGCAGCTTATCTCCAGAGACCCAGTACTTC.

The gene calls are TRBV7-9 and TRBJ1-2; D is uncertain. The germline V gene encodes CDR1 SEHNR and CDR2 FQNEAQ (reference sequence). Trimming took off 2 bases at V and 6 bases at J, with 16 bases between the two ends. CDR3 length equals 15 residues. In nucleotides, the CDR3 is TGTGCCAGCAGCTTACTTTCGACGGCCTCTAATGGCTACACCTTC. Translation: CASSLLSTASNGYTF.

This chain joins TRBV27 and TRBJ2-3; D gene uncertain. The V gene lost 6 bases and the J gene lost 6 bases, with 16 bases spanning the gap. The germline V gene has CDR1 MNHEY and CDR2 SMNVEV (reference sequence). The CDR3 is made up of 14 amino acids. CDR3 loop: CASSSSRLVDTQYF. CDR3 nucleotides: TGTGCCAGCAGCTCCTCTCGGCTAGTCGATACGCAGTATTTT.

The chain has TRBV10-3 and TRBJ2-7, with D unresolved. The germline V and J ends were trimmed by 0 bases and 9 bases, with 15 bases remaining between them. Germline CDR1 ENHRY, CDR2 SYGVKD. This CDR3 region has 14 residues. The CDR3 DNA follows: TGTGCCATCAGTGAGTCGCCCGGGTTTCGGTGGCAGTACTTC. This codes for CAISESPGFRWQYF.

The chain uses TRBV28 and TRBJ2-4, with 7 bases aligning to TRBD1. Germline lookup yields CDR1 MDHEN and CDR2 SYDVKM. The J segment lost 7 bases and the V segment lost 3 bases, leaving 6 bases of the junction unmatched. The CDR3 loop spans 14 amino acids. CDR3 DNA sequence: TGTGCCAGCAGTTTCGACAGGGTGAGGAACATTCAGTACTTC. Translated, it gives CASSFDRVRNIQYF.

This rearrangement joins TRBV5-1 to TRBJ2-1; the match to TRBD1 covers 7 bases. CDR1 and CDR2 from the germline V gene are SGHRS and YFSETQ. V shed 7 bases, J shed 5 bases, and the junction held 15 bases outside the gene matches. The CDR3 totals 16 residues. CDR3 sequence (DNA): TGCGCCAGCCGCCGAACGATGACAGGGCGACACAATGAGCAGTTCTTC. This codes for CASRRTMTGRHNEQFF.

The chain uses TRBV5-4 and TRBJ2-7, with 9 bases lining up with TRBD1. The CDR3 is 15 residues long. The germline V gene encodes CDR1 SGHNT and CDR2 YYREEE (reference sequence). Trimming removed 3 bases from V and 2 bases from J; junction bases left unmatched: 6. CDR3 sequence (DNA): TGTGCCAGCAGCTCACAGGGGGCGCTGCCCTACGAGCAGTACTTC. Its protein is CASSSQGALPYEQYF.

This clone was seen a single time. The V and J genes are TRBV5-1 and TRBJ2-7, with TRBD2 matching over 8 bases. The CDR3 is 14 amino acids. V dropped 5 bases and J dropped 2; count of bases not matched to a gene: 6. CDR1 and CDR2 (germline): SGHRS, YFSETQ. Written as DNA, the CDR3 is TGCGCCAGCAGACGCGGACTAGCTGCCTACGAGCAGTACTTC. It is translated as CASRRGLAAYEQYF.

The chain carries TRBV11-3 and TRBJ2-2; 8 bases line up with TRBD1. CDR1 and CDR2 from the germline V gene are SGHNT and YENEEA. Trimming removed 5 bases from V and 3 bases from J; junction bases left unmatched: 5. The CDR3 sequence is 15 residues long. CDR3 protein: CASSTQGVDTGELFF. CDR3 DNA sequence: TGTGCCAGCAGCACACAGGGGGTGGACACCGGGGAGCTGTTTTTT.

V gene TRBV7-9 combines with J gene TRBJ2-3, with 10 nucleotides matching TRBD1. Germline loops: CDR1 SEHNR, CDR2 FQNEAQ (reference sequence). CDR3 length: 16 residues. Unmatched junction bases numbered 6, after V lost 4 bases and J lost 2 bases. The CDR3 here is CASSSKGTGVTDTQYF. CDR3 coding DNA: TGTGCCAGCAGCTCAAAAGGGACAGGGGTCACAGATACGCAGTATTTT.

DNA for the CDR3: TGTGCCAGCTCACAGGGGGGAGATGAAAAACTGTTTTTT. Amino acids: CASSQGGDEKLFF. The chain uses TRBV18 and TRBJ1-4, with D perhaps matching TRBD1 (6 bases). The CDR3 totals 13 residues. Germline CDR1 is KGHSH and CDR2 is LQKENI. V was pared by 4 bases and J by 6 bases, with 9 bases between.

The chain recombines TRBV20-1 with TRBJ2-6; D gene ambiguous. This CDR3 spans 11 amino acids. V was shortened by 5 bases and J by 1 base, with 0 bases between the two germline ends. Germline V gene data show CDR1 as DFQATT and CDR2 as SNEGSKA (reference sequence). CDR3 DNA sequence: TGCAGTGCTTCTGGGGCCAACGTCCTGACTTTC. It translates to CSASGANVLTF.

The rearrangement uses TRBV6-1 and TRBJ1-2, with D uncertain. This CDR3 region has 15 residues. Trimming removed 4 bases at V and 4 bases at J, with 16 bases between. Germline values: CDR1 MNHNS, CDR2 SASEGT. CDR3 residues: CASSALLRGGYGYTF. The CDR3 DNA sequence: TGTGCCAGCAGTGCCCTTCTGCGAGGTGGCTATGGCTACACCTTC.

This clone occurred once. A junction boundary mismatches the germline segment, possibly from a read error. The rearrangement links TRBV28 to TRBJ1-2; possibly TRBD1 for D (5 bases). Germline lookup yields CDR1 MDHEN and CDR2 SYDVKM. CDR3 length: 14 residues. The CDR3 sequence is CASSRDRAKYGYTF. CDR3 bases: TGTGCCAGCAGCCGGGACCGGGCTAAATATGGCTACACCTTC.

V and J are TRBV6-1 and TRBJ2-7; 8 positions agree with TRBD1. CDR3 length: 12 residues. CDR1 is MNHNS and CDR2 is SASEGT in the germline V gene. V gave up 6 bases and J gave up 7 bases; unmatched junction bases: 5. In DNA form, the CDR3 reads TGTGCCAGCAGGCGACAGGGGCAGGAGCAGTACTTC. This encodes CASRRQGQEQYF.

J is TRBJ1-1 and V is TRBV30, with 7 bases fitting TRBD1. The trim removed 3 bases at V and 4 bases at J, leaving 5 bases unmatched. The length of the CDR3 is 13 residues. CDR1 is GTSNPN and CDR2 is SVGIG in the germline V gene (reference sequence). CDR3 nucleotides: TGTGCCTGGAGGAGACAGGGAGGCACTGAAGCTTTCTTT. This codes for CAWRRQGGTEAFF. Using reference TRBV30 and TRBJ1-1 for the parts outside the CDR3, the full variable domain is SQTIHQWPATLVQPVGSPLSLECTVEGTSNPNLYWYRQAAGRGLQLLFYSVGIGQISSEVPQNLSASRPQDRQFILSSKKLLLSDSGFYLCAWRRQGGTEAFFGQGTRLTVV.

This sequence joins TRBV4-1 and TRBJ2-1, with 8 positions matching TRBD2. Germline CDR1 and CDR2: MGHRA and YSYEKL. There are 16 residues in the CDR3. The V gene end was trimmed by 3 bases and the J gene end by 1 base; junction bases not matched to a gene: 5. CDR3 residues: CASSHIAGLSYNEQFF. DNA for the CDR3: TGCGCCAGCAGCCACATAGCGGGACTATCCTACAATGAGCAGTTCTTC.

The rearrangement links TRBV28 to TRBJ2-7; possibly TRBD1 for D (5 bases). The length of the CDR3 is 12 residues. V was cut by 7 bases and J by 6 bases, with 13 bases left in between. Germline lookup yields CDR1 MDHEN and CDR2 SYDVKM. CDR3 loop: CASTARVGEQYF. The CDR3 region has the DNA TGTGCCAGCACAGCCAGGGTAGGCGAGCAGTACTTC.

The gene calls are TRBV30 and TRBJ1-2; D is undetermined. The V end was cut by 0 bases, the J end by 5 bases, with 10 bases between. Per germline, CDR1 GTSNPN and CDR2 SVGIG (reference sequence). The CDR3 loop spans 13 amino acids. CDR3 amino acids: CAWSVHGLYGYTF. For the CDR3, the DNA is TGTGCCTGGAGTGTACATGGTTTATATGGCTACACCTTC. The full variable domain, rest sourced from reference TRBV30 and TRBJ1-2, is SQTIHQWPATLVQPVGSPLSLECTVEGTSNPNLYWYRQAAGRGLQLLFYSVGIGQISSEVPQNLSASRPQDRQFILSSKKLLLSDSGFYLCAWSVHGLYGYTFGSGTRLTVV.

The V gene is TRBV9, the J gene TRBJ2-5; 11 nucleotides line up with TRBD2. Germline CDR1 reads SGDLS; CDR2 reads YYNGEE. V shed 2 bases and J 2 bases; nucleotides not matched to a gene: 5. CDR3 length: 16 amino acids. Written as DNA, the CDR3 is TGTGCCAGCAGCGTCGGGACTAGCGGAGGGCAAGAGACCCAGTACTTC. It specifies CASSVGTSGGQETQYF.

The chain links TRBV7-9 to TRBJ1-3; D gene unclear. The CDR3 is 13 amino acids. Trimming left V 1 base short and J 3 bases short, with 4 bases between. Looked up from germline, CDR1 is SEHNR and CDR2 is FQNEAQ (reference sequence). CDR3 in amino acids: CASSLGNGNTIYF. Written as DNA, the CDR3 is TGTGCCAGCAGCTTAGGGAATGGAAACACCATATATTTT.

This rearrangement joins TRBV6-1 to TRBJ1-2, with TRBD1 matching over 8 bases. V was pared by 6 bases and J by 7 bases, with 7 bases of the junction left unmatched. This CDR3 comprises 13 residues. Germline assignment: CDR1 MNHNS and CDR2 SASEGT. The CDR3 coding sequence is TGTGCCAGCAGGAAGGACAGGGAGGGTGGCTACACCTTC. It is translated as CASRKDREGGYTF.

The J gene is TRBJ2-7, the V gene TRBV18; 13 bases agree with TRBD2. The V gene end was trimmed by 4 bases and the J gene end by 5 bases; junction bases not matched to a gene: 5. In germline, CDR1 is KGHSH, CDR2 LQKENI. This CDR3 has 15 amino acids. The CDR3 protein is CASSLGLAGDHEQYF. CDR3 coding DNA: TGTGCCAGCTCACTTGGACTAGCGGGAGATCACGAGCAGTACTTC.

The chain couples TRBV18 to TRBJ1-3; D not certain. The CDR3 totals 15 residues. CDR1 is KGHSH, CDR2 LQKENI, per germline. The V end was cut by 3 bases, the J end by 7 bases, with 16 bases between. The CDR3 protein is CASSPDQSRGNTIYF. CDR3 nucleotides: TGTGCCAGCTCACCTGACCAGTCTCGAGGGAACACCATATATTTT.